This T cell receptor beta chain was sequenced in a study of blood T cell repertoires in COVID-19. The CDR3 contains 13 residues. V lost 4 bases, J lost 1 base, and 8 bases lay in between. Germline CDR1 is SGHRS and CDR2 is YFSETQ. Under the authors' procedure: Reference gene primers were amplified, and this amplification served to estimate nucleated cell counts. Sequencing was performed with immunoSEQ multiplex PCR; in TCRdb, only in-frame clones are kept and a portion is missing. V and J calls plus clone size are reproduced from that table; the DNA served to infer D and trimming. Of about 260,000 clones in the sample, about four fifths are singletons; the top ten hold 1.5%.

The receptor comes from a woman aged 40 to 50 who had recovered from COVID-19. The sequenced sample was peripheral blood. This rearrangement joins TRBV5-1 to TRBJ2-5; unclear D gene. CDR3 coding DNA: TGCGCCAGCAGCGGGCAGGTCCAAGAGACCCAGTACTTC. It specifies CASSGQVQETQYF.